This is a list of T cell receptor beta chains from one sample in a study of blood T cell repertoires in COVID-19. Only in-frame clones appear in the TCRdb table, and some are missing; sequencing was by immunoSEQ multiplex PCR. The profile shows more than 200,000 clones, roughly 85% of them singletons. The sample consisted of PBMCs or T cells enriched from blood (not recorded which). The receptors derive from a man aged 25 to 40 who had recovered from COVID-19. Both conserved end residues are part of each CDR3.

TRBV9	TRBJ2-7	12	CASSVGGNEQYF
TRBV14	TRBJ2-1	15	CASSRTSGGYNEQFF
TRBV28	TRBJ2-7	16	CASIPSLAGEISVQYF
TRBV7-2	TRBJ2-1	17	CASSSRGGSGGPNEQFF
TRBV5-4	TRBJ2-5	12	CASSSGQETQYF
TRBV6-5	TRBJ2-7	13	CASSFYRGYEQYF
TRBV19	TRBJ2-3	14	CASRGQGRTDTQYF
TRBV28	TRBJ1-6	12	CASSLYSSPLHF
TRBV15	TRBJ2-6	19	CATSTTTSGTISGANVLTF
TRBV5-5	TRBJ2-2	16	CASSLVVTANTGELFF
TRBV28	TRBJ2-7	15	CASSFFPGTGYEQYF
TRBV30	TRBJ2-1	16	CAWTSGRPTHYNEQFF
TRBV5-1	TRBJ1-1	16	CASSLLTAGLNTEAFF
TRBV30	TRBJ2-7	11	CAWSGVYEQYF
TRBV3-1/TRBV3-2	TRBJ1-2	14	CASSPLGQFYGYTF
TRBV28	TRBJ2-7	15	CASSEGQGIGREQYF
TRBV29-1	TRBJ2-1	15	CSVYSGSISYNEQFF
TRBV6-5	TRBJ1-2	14	CASSYSGRGDGYTF
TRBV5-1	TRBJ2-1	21	CASSLRPGLAGGFSSYNEQFF
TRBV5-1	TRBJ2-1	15	CASSSGGMAYNEQFF
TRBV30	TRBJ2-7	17	CAWSVSRTSPLSYEQYF
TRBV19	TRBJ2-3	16	CASSSPRGPNTDTQYF
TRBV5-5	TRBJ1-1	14	CASSTPTGNTEAFF
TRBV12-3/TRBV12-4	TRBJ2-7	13	CASSPQQGVERYF
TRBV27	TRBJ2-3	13	CASSFREGDTQYF
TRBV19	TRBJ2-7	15	CASSFLAGSTYEQYF
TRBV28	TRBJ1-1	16	CASSPPGQGAFTEAFF
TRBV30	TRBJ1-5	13	CAWSNRGGQPQHF
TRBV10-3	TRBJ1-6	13	CAIRGTGESPLHF
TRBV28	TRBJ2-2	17	CASSLLLAGFGVGELFF
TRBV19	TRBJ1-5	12	CASSFSHQPQHF
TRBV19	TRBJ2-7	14	CASSGRDIPYEQYF
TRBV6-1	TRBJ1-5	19	CASSESVPGLVRGVQPQHF
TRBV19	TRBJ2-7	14	CASRSPGGPYEQYF
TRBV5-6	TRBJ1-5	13	CASNQYGVQPQHF
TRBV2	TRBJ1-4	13	CASLRQGSEKLFF
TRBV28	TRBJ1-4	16	CASSSVGAGVREKLFF
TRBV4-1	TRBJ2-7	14	CASSLPGQGPEQYF
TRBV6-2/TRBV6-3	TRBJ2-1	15	CASSYGQGSYNEQFF
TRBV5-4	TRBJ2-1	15	CASSKPGGSYNEQFF
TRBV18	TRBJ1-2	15	CASSPRLDRGYGYTF
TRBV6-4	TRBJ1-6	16	CASSGRTGSYNSPLHF
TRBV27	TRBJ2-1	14	CASSLVAVVGEQFF
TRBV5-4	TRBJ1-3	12	CASSLGGDTIYF
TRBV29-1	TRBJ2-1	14	CSVEPTSGGNEQFF
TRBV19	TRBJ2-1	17	CASSVLAGGPSIGEQFF
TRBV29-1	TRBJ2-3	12	CSVELLTDTQYF
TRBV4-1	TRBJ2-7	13	CASSQDRAYEQYF
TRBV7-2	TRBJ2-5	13	CASSKLGDETQYF
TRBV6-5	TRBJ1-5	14	CASSYGQASQPQHF
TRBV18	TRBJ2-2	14	CASSPQWEPGELFF
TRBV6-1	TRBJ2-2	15	CASSEVGRAAGELFF
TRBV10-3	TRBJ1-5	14	CAISVAHSNQPQHF
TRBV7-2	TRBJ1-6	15	CASSSSGTVGSPLHF
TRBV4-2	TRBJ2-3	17	CASSQERQTSGKDTQYF
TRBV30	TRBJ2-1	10	CAWSRDEQFF
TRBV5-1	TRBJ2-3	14	CASRGEPSTDTQYF
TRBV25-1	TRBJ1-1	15	CASSERGTVNTEAFF
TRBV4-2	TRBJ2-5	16	CASSQDGARKEETQYF
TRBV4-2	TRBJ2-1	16	CASSHGGGSSYNEQFF